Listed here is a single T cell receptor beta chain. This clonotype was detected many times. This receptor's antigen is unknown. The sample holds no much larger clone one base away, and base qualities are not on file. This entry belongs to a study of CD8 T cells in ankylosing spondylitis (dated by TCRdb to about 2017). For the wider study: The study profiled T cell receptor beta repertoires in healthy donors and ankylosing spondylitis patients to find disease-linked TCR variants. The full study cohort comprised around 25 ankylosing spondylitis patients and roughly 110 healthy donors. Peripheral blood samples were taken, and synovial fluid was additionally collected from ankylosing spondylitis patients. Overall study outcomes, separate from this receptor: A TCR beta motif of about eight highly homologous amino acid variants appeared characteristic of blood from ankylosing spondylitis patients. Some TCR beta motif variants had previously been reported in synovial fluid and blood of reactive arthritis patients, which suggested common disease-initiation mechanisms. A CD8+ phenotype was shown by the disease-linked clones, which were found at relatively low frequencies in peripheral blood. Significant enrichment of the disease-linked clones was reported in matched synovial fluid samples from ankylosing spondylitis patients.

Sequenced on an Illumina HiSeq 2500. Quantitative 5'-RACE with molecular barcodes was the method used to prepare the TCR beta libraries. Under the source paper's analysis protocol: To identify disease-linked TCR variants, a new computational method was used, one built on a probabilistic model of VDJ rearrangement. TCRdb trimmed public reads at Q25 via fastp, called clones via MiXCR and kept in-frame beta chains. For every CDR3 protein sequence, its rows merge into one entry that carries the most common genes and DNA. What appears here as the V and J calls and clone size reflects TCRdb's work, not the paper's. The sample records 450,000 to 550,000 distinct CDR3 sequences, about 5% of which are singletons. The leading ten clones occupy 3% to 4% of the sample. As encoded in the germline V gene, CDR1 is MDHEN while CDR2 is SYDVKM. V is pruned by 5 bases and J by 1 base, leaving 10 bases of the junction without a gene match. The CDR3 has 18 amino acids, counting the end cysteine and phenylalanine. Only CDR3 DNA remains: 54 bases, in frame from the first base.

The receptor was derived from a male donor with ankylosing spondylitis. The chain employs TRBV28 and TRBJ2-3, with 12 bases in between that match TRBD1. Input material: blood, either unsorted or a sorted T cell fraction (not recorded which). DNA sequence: TGTGCCAGCAGTCTGAACCCCGGGACAGGGGGCGGCACAGATACGCAGTATTTT. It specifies CASSLNPGTGGGTDTQYF.